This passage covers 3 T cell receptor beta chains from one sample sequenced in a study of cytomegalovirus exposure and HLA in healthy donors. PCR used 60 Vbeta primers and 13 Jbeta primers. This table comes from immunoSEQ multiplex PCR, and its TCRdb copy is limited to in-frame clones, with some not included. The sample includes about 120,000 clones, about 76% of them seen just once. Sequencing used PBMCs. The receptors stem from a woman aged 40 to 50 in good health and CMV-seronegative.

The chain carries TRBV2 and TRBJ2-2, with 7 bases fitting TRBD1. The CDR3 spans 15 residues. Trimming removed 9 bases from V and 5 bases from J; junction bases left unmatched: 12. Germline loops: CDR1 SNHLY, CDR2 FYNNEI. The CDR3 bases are TGTGCCAGTGGGCCAGACAGGGTTGGAACCGGGGAGCTGTTTTTT. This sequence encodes CASGPDRVGTGELFF.

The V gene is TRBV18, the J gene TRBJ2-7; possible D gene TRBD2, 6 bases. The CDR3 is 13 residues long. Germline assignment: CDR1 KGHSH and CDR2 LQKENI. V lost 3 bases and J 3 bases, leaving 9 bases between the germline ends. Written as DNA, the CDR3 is TGTGCCAGCTCACCGGCGGGAAGCTACGAGCAGTACTTC. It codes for CASSPAGSYEQYF.

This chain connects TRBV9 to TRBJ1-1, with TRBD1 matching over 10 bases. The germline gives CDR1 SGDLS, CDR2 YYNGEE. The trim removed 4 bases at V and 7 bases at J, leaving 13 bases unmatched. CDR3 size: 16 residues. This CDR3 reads CASSPMGGQGVGEAFF. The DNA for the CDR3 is TGTGCCAGCAGCCCCATGGGAGGACAGGGGGTTGGTGAAGCTTTCTTT. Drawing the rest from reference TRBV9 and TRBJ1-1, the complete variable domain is DSGVTQTPKHLITATGQRVTLRCSPRSGDLSVYWYQQSLDQGLQFLIQYYNGEERAKGNILERFSAQQFPDLHSELNLSSLELGDSALYFCASSPMGGQGVGEAFFGQGTRLTVV.